These 18 T cell receptor beta chains were sequenced from one sample in a study of shared clonotypes between healthy human individuals (TCRdb year 2020). Libraries were constructed by the immunoSEQ multiplex PCR assay. Entries here come from immuneACCESS through TCRdb and include only in-frame sequences with V and J called. Some clones fail to appear in such tables; in the studies checked, an unresolved V gene covers under half of the shortfall, and the cause of the remainder is unknown. The sample yields some 630,000 clones; around 96% were counted once. The top ten hold less than 0.13% of the sample. For the CD8 naive samples, CD45RO-negative cells were positively selected for CCR7, yielding a CD45RA+CCR7+ population from which TemRA cells were excluded. The specimen was naive CD8+ T cells sorted from blood. Read against the paper, the sample's cell subset or site label means: CD45RA+CCR7+. The receptor source for this set is a woman aged 30 to 39 in good health.

The chain couples TRBV5-1 to TRBJ2-1; no definite D call. The CDR3 sequence is 15 residues long. From germline, CDR1 is SGHRS and CDR2 YFSETQ. V gave up 4 bases and J gave up 3 bases, with 14 bases separating them. CDR3 in DNA: TGCGCCAGCAGCCTCCGGGTAGGCGTCTACAATGAGCAGTTCTTC. Its translation is CASSLRVGVYNEQFF. Looking up the rest from reference TRBV5-1 and TRBJ2-1 gives the full variable domain: KAGVTQTPRYLIKTRGQQVTLSCSPISGHRSVSWYQQTPGQGLQFLFEYFSETQRNKGNFPGRFSGRQFSNSRSEMNVSTLELGDSALYLCASSLRVGVYNEQFFGPGTRLTVL.

This rearrangement joins TRBV28 to TRBJ2-5, with 8 bases matching TRBD1. The V and J ends lost 9 bases and 3 bases, in that order; junction bases with no gene match: 3. CDR3 length equals 12 residues. CDR1 and CDR2 from the germline V gene are MDHEN and SYDVKM. In nucleotides, the CDR3 is TGTGCCAGTTGGGGACAGGAAGAGACCCAGTACTTC. This translates into CASWGQEETQYF.

Note on this clone: Other DNA sequences in the sample encode the same CDR3. The gene calls are TRBV5-4 and TRBJ2-7; TRBD2 matches 8 bases. Trimming cost V 5 bases and J 2 bases; bases outside gene matches: 6. CDR3 length: 14 residues. Germline loops: CDR1 SGHNT, CDR2 YYREEE (reference sequence). The DNA for the CDR3 is TGTGCCAGCAGTGCCCCCGGGGGGGCCTACGAGCAGTACTTC. Its translation: CASSAPGGAYEQYF.

This clone came up once. This sequence joins TRBV6-1 and TRBJ1-1; maybe TRBD1 (5 bases). V gave up 8 bases and J gave up 5 bases, with 18 bases separating them. This CDR3 is built from 14 residues. CDR1 is MNHNS and CDR2 is SASEGT in the germline V gene. This CDR3 is CASSDQGGGTEAFF. The CDR3, as DNA: TGTGCCAGCTCTGACCAAGGCGGGGGAACTGAAGCTTTCTTT.

The J gene is TRBJ1-4, the V gene TRBV7-9; weak D call: TRBD1 (6 bases). This CDR3 is 16 amino acids long. Trimming stripped 1 base from V and 8 bases from J, with 17 bases between. The V gene's germline CDR1 is SEHNR and CDR2 FQNEAQ (reference sequence). The CDR3 DNA reads as TGTGCCAGCAGCTTAGTTTTGGCAGGGGCTCGGGAAAAACTGTTTTTT. Encoded protein: CASSLVLAGAREKLFF. The variable domain in full, completed from reference TRBV7-9 and TRBJ1-4, reads DTGVSQNPRHKITKRGQNVTFRCDPISEHNRLYWYRQTLGQGPEFLTYFQNEAQLEKSRLLSDRFSAERPKGSFSTLEIQRTEQGDSAMYLCASSLVLAGAREKLFFGSGTQLSVL.

This chain joins TRBV13 and TRBJ2-5; D is unresolved. The CDR3 loop spans 13 amino acids. Germline CDR1 and CDR2: PRHDT and FYEKMQ (reference sequence). Trimming cost V 1 base and J 6 bases, with 9 bases left between them. In DNA, the CDR3 is TGTGCCAGCAGCTTAGAATCCCCAAAGACCCAGTACTTC. Protein sequence: CASSLESPKTQYF.

The CDR3 DNA sequence: TGTGCCAGCAGTTACACAGGGCCCCGCGGAACTGAAGCTTTCTTT. Translating gives CASSYTGPRGTEAFF. This chain links TRBV6-5 with TRBJ1-1; weak D call: TRBD1 (6 bases). In germline, CDR1 is MNHEY, CDR2 SVGAGI. The CDR3 is made up of 15 amino acids. V lost 2 bases to trimming and J lost 5 bases, with 15 bases between them.

V gene TRBV6-1 combines with J gene TRBJ2-3; D is possibly TRBD2 (5 bases). CDR3 length: 15 amino acids. In germline, CDR1 is MNHNS, CDR2 SASEGT. Trimming removed 3 bases at V and 3 bases at J, with 13 bases between. For the CDR3, the DNA is TGTGCCAGCAGTGAGCCCGGAGGTGTTACAGATACGCAGTATTTT. Translation gives CASSEPGGVTDTQYF.

CDR3 residues: CASTTGDGINIQYF. The CDR3 bases are TGTGCCAGCACAACAGGGGATGGAATAAACATTCAGTACTTC. The chain recombines TRBV6-1 with TRBJ2-4; 7 bases match TRBD1. Germline CDR1 MNHNS, CDR2 SASEGT. After removal of 7 bases from V and 6 bases from J, the junction contained 9 bases not matched to a gene. The CDR3 is made up of 14 amino acids.

This chain joins TRBV5-1 and TRBJ1-1; D is uncertain. Germline values: CDR1 SGHRS, CDR2 YFSETQ. The CDR3 is 13 residues long. V lost 0 bases, J lost 5 bases, and 8 bases lay in between. CDR3 in DNA: TGCGCCAGCAGCTTGGGGCGGGGAACTGAAGCTTTCTTT. Its protein product is CASSLGRGTEAFF.

The chain combines TRBV11-2 with TRBJ2-1; no clear D gene. Trimming shortened V by 2 bases and J by 7 bases, and 9 bases separated the two germline ends. The CDR3 is 13 amino acids. CDR1 and CDR2 from the germline V gene are SGHAT and FQNNGV. CDR3 bases: TGTGCCAGCAGCTTACCTCTATGGAATGAGCAGTTCTTC. Translating it yields CASSLPLWNEQFF. The variable domain in full, completed from reference TRBV11-2 and TRBJ2-1, reads EAGVAQSPRYKIIEKRQSVAFWCNPISGHATLYWYQQILGQGPKLLIQFQNNGVVDDSQLPKDRFSAERLKGVDSTLKIQPAKLEDSAVYLCASSLPLWNEQFFGPGTRLTVL.

The chain couples TRBV27 to TRBJ2-7; D is perhaps TRBD1 or TRBD2 (5 bases each). Trimming took 5 bases from V and 5 from J, leaving 13 bases between them. The CDR3 is made up of 13 amino acids. The V gene's germline CDR1 is MNHEY and CDR2 SMNVEV (reference sequence). As DNA, the CDR3 is TGTGCCAGCAGTGTCTCCGGGACCAACGAGCAGTACTTC. Protein product: CASSVSGTNEQYF.

The rearrangement uses TRBV5-1 and TRBJ2-3; D not resolved. From germline, CDR1 is SGHRS and CDR2 YFSETQ. V was cut by 0 bases and J by 2 bases, with 13 bases left in between. The CDR3 totals 16 residues. The CDR3 region is CASSLAVSEFTDTQYF. DNA of the CDR3: TGCGCCAGCAGCTTGGCGGTCTCTGAGTTCACAGATACGCAGTATTTT.

J is TRBJ1-1 and V is TRBV2; 7 bases are a match to TRBD1. The CDR3 is made up of 15 amino acids. Germline CDR1 SNHLY, CDR2 FYNNEI. Trimming took 8 bases from V and 3 from J; bases not matched to a gene: 12. The CDR3 DNA reads TGTGCCAGCGAAGGTGTGGGACAGAAGGACACTGAAGCTTTCTTT. Translating it yields CASEGVGQKDTEAFF. The full variable domain, with the rest looked up from reference TRBV2 and TRBJ1-1, is EPEVTQTPSHQVTQMGQEVILRCVPISNHLYFYWYRQILGQKVEFLVSFYNNEISEKSEIFDDQFSVERPDGSNFTLKIRSTKLEDSAMYFCASEGVGQKDTEAFFGQGTRLTVV.

V gene TRBV7-9 combines with J gene TRBJ2-1; TRBD2 matches 8 bases. CDR3 length: 15 residues. CDR1 is SEHNR, CDR2 FQNEAQ, per germline (reference sequence). After removal of 3 bases from V and 6 bases from J, the junction contained 7 bases not matched to a gene. As DNA, the CDR3 is TGTGCCAGCAGCTTCGCAAGCGGGAGCTTCAATGAGCAGTTCTTC. This gives the protein CASSFASGSFNEQFF.

The genes are TRBV27 and TRBJ2-7, with a possible D match to TRBD2 (6 bases). This CDR3 is built from 14 residues. Germline assignment: CDR1 MNHEY and CDR2 SMNVEV (reference sequence). V was clipped by 8 bases and J by 2 bases, with 16 bases between them. The CDR3 loop is CASAPGGPAYEQYF. CDR3 DNA sequence: TGTGCCAGCGCCCCCGGAGGGCCTGCCTACGAGCAGTACTTC.

The rearrangement links TRBV27 to TRBJ2-7; the D is unclear. The CDR3 has 14 residues. The germline CDR1 and CDR2 sequences are MNHEY and SMNVEV (reference sequence). V was pared by 3 bases and J by 2 bases, with 11 bases between. The CDR3 here is CASSFAHHPYEQYF. CDR3 DNA sequence: TGTGCCAGCAGTTTTGCCCACCATCCCTACGAGCAGTACTTC.

The V and J genes are TRBV28 and TRBJ2-7; 7 bases agree with TRBD2. Looked up from germline, CDR1 is MDHEN and CDR2 is SYDVKM. The CDR3 extends over 15 amino acids. Germline trimming cut 5 bases from V and 1 base from J; bases unmatched to any gene: 8. This chain's CDR3 is CASSGRAPSSYEQYF. DNA for the CDR3: TGTGCCAGCAGTGGGAGGGCACCGAGTTCCTACGAGCAGTACTTC.